Presented here are 31 T cell receptor beta chains from one specimen sequenced in a study of beta chain features in type 1 diabetes. Study observations and caveats: TCRB CDR3s from Type 1 diabetes patients were moderately but significantly shorter in all four CD4+ subsets.

Isolated RNA was reverse transcribed in full, so expressed TCRB transcripts were sequenced. TCRdb keeps only in-frame clones here, not all; method: immunoSEQ multiplex PCR. This table holds about 280,000 clones, over 14% found once. These receptors have no identified antigens. Sequenced: naive CD4+ T cells from blood. The source of these receptors is a man aged 18-30 years with type 1 diabetes.

This chain links TRBV18 with TRBJ2-7; D perhaps matches TRBD2 (5 bases). V was shortened by 3 bases and J by 2 bases, with 14 bases between the two germline ends. CDR1 and CDR2 (germline): KGHSH, LQKENI. The CDR3 loop spans 15 amino acids. CDR3 region: CASSPVFGNPYEQYF. The CDR3 DNA reads TGTGCCAGCTCACCTGTTTTCGGGAATCCCTACGAGCAGTACTTC.

This clone has only a few counts. The CDR3 DNA follows: TGTGCCAGCAGGTACAACAGGGCCATGAACACTGAAGCTTTCTTT. Translating gives CASRYNRAMNTEAFF. The chain links TRBV6-5 to TRBJ1-1; D perhaps matches TRBD1 (6 bases). The germline V gene has CDR1 MNHEY and CDR2 SVGAGI. The CDR3 runs 15 residues. V lost 6 bases and J 0 bases, leaving 14 bases between the germline ends.

This chain joins TRBV4-1 and TRBJ1-1, with D perhaps TRBD1 (5 bases). Trimming pared 6 bases from V and 0 bases from J, leaving 8 bases between. The CDR3 runs to 13 residues. The germline gives CDR1 MGHRA, CDR2 YSYEKL. DNA of the CDR3: TGCGCCAGCAGATCGACAGTGAACACTGAAGCTTTCTTT. This codes for CASRSTVNTEAFF.

Concerning this clone itself: An end of the junction differs from the germline gene, which may be a read error. This chain connects TRBV2 to TRBJ1-2, with D uncertain. The germline V gene encodes CDR1 SNHLY and CDR2 FYNNEI. The CDR3 sequence is 13 residues long. DNA of the CDR3: TGTACCAGCAGTGCAGAGGGTACTTATGGCTACACCTTC. Translated, it gives CTSSAEGTYGYTF.

This chain connects TRBV9 to TRBJ2-5, with 7 bases that match TRBD2. Germline-derived CDR1 and CDR2 are SGDLS and YYNGEE. After removal of 1 base from V and 5 bases from J, the junction contained 14 bases not matched to a gene. The CDR3 contains 17 residues. The DNA of the CDR3 is TGTGCCAGCAGCGTAAGAAGTAGCGGGCTCGGTGGGGAGACCCAGTACTTC. Its translation is CASSVRSSGLGGETQYF.

The rearrangement uses TRBV18 and TRBJ1-4; 7 nucleotides match TRBD1. With V trimmed by 6 bases and J by 3 bases, 7 bases remained unmatched. The CDR3 sequence is 15 residues long. Per the germline V gene, CDR1 is KGHSH and CDR2 is LQKENI. This chain's CDR3 is CASSIGGQPNEKLFF. The CDR3 region has the DNA TGTGCCAGCTCGATAGGGGGCCAGCCTAATGAAAAACTGTTTTTT. Based on the CDR3 plus reference TRBV18 and TRBJ1-4, the full variable domain is NAGVMQNPRHLVRRRGQEARLRCSPMKGHSHVYWYRQLPEEGLKFMVYLQKENIIDESGMPKERFSAEFPKEGPSILRIQQVVRGDSAAYFCASSIGGQPNEKLFFGSGTQLSVL.

The sample holds a few counts of this clone. CDR3 region: CASRDSRNYGYTF. The CDR3 DNA follows: TGCGCCAGCAGGGACAGTCGTAACTATGGCTACACCTTC. The chain carries TRBV10-2 and TRBJ1-2, with D perhaps matching TRBD1 (6 bases). Trimming took 6 bases from V and 1 from J, leaving 9 bases between them. This CDR3 contains 13 residues. Germline V gene data show CDR1 as WSHSY and CDR2 as SAAADI.

The rearrangement links TRBV29-1 to TRBJ2-3, with D unclear. Germline CDR1 is SQVTM and CDR2 is ANQGSEA. Trimming shortened V by 4 bases and J by 0 bases, and 11 bases separated the two germline ends. The CDR3 totals 14 residues. DNA of the CDR3: TGCAGCGTTGGGTTCAGGCTTAGCACAGATACGCAGTATTTT. Translated: CSVGFRLSTDTQYF.

V usage is TRBV29-1 and J usage is TRBJ2-5; D call uncertain. Germline loops: CDR1 SQVTM, CDR2 ANQGSEA. V was clipped by 1 base and J by 2 bases, with 11 bases between them. CDR3 length equals 14 residues. The CDR3 bases are TGCAGCGTTGAAGCGGCAGGTCATCAAGAGACCCAGTACTTC. Amino acids: CSVEAAGHQETQYF.

There are a few counts of this clone. The chain is built from TRBV6-6 and TRBJ2-1, with TRBD1 matching 9 bases. The CDR3 length is 14 residues. Germline CDR1 is MNHNY and CDR2 is SVGAGI (reference sequence). V lost 8 bases and J lost 5; bases outside the gene matches: 7. CDR3 loop: CASQTGTGHNEQFF. CDR3 sequence (DNA): TGTGCCAGCCAAACCGGGACAGGGCACAATGAGCAGTTCTTC.

The CDR3 is CASNNRAADTQYF. The CDR3 nucleotides read TGTGCCAGTAACAACAGGGCAGCAGATACGCAGTATTTT. The chain recombines TRBV9 with TRBJ2-3; D is perhaps TRBD1 (6 bases). V shed 8 bases and J shed 4 bases, with 14 bases lying between them. In germline, CDR1 is SGDLS, CDR2 YYNGEE. This CDR3 comprises 13 residues.

This clone showed up just a few times. The chain employs TRBV30 and TRBJ2-7; D not certain. Trimming removed 0 bases from V and 3 bases from J, with 9 bases in between. The germline V gene has CDR1 GTSNPN and CDR2 SVGIG (reference sequence). This CDR3 is built from 13 residues. This chain's CDR3 is CAWSVLSNYEQYF. The CDR3 region has the DNA TGTGCCTGGAGTGTATTGTCTAACTACGAGCAGTACTTC.

The J gene is TRBJ1-1, the V gene TRBV25-1, with TRBD1 as a possible D gene (5 bases). CDR1 and CDR2 (germline): MGHDK, SYGVNS. The germline V and J ends were trimmed by 4 bases and 5 bases, with 5 bases remaining between them. The CDR3 has 11 residues. The CDR3 DNA is TGTGCCAGCAGTGCAGGGACTGAAGCTTTCTTT. It encodes CASSAGTEAFF.

This clone has more than one count but fewer than ten. The chain is built from TRBV4-1 and TRBJ2-2, with 9 bases identical to TRBD1. The germline V gene has CDR1 MGHRA and CDR2 YSYEKL. There are 15 residues in the CDR3. J gave up 5 bases and V 5 bases, and 6 bases lay outside the gene matches. The CDR3 protein is CASSSRTGVTGELFF. CDR3 DNA sequence: TGCGCCAGCAGCTCCCGGACAGGGGTGACCGGGGAGCTGTTTTTT.

V gene TRBV5-1 combines with J gene TRBJ2-2; D is undetermined. The V gene's germline CDR1 is SGHRS and CDR2 YFSETQ. CDR3 length equals 14 residues. V lost 0 bases to trimming and J lost 1 base, with 4 bases between them. DNA for the CDR3: TGCGCCAGCAGCTTGGGGCAGAACACCGGGGAGCTGTTTTTT. Translation gives CASSLGQNTGELFF.

J is TRBJ2-7 and V is TRBV28, with TRBD2 identical over 14 bases. The CDR3 totals 16 residues. V gave up 8 bases and J gave up 4 bases; unmatched junction bases: 10. The germline V gene encodes CDR1 MDHEN and CDR2 SYDVKM. The DNA of the CDR3 is TGTGCCAGCCGAGTGGGGACTAGCGGGAGTAAGTACGAGCAGTACTTC. Translating it yields CASRVGTSGSKYEQYF.

A remark on this clone: Other DNA sequences in this specimen translate into the identical CDR3. The rearrangement links TRBV5-1 to TRBJ2-5, with TRBD1 as a possible D gene (5 bases). Germline CDR1 SGHRS, CDR2 YFSETQ. The CDR3 consists of 14 residues. With 5 bases removed from V and 2 bases from J, the gap between germline ends came to 13 bases. In DNA, the CDR3 is TGCGCCAGCAGTTCCCAGGGTGGACAAGAGACCCAGTACTTC. It yields the protein CASSSQGGQETQYF. The whole variable domain, filled in from reference TRBV5-1 and TRBJ2-5, reads KAGVTQTPRYLIKTRGQQVTLSCSPISGHRSVSWYQQTPGQGLQFLFEYFSETQRNKGNFPGRFSGRQFSNSRSEMNVSTLELGDSALYLCASSSQGGQETQYFGPGTRLLVL.

V usage is TRBV28 and J usage is TRBJ2-7; TRBD1 might be the D (7 bases). Trimming cost V 3 bases and J 1 base, with 13 bases left between them. Germline-derived CDR1 and CDR2 are MDHEN and SYDVKM. The CDR3 runs 15 residues. The CDR3 nucleotides read TGTGCCAGCAGTTTTGGCGGGACAGCTTCCTACGAGCAGTACTTC. The encoded protein is CASSFGGTASYEQYF.

The rearrangement links TRBV2 to TRBJ2-5, with 8 bases that match TRBD1. Per the germline V gene, CDR1 is SNHLY and CDR2 is FYNNEI. The V gene end was trimmed by 3 bases and the J gene end by 3 bases; junction bases not matched to a gene: 12. This CDR3 spans 17 amino acids. In DNA form, the CDR3 reads TGTGCCAGCAGTGAGACAGGGGACTTAAGTCCTAAAGAGACCCAGTACTTC. Translating it yields CASSETGDLSPKETQYF.

Remarks on this clone: An end of the junction does not agree with germline; a read error may underlie this. This sequence joins TRBV4-1 and TRBJ2-1, with TRBD2 identical over 7 bases. This CDR3 is built from 15 residues. The germline gives CDR1 MGHRA, CDR2 YSYEKL. CDR3 in DNA: TGCGCCAGCAGCCAAGTACCGGGAGGATACACTGAGCAGTTCTTC. This gives the protein CASSQVPGGYTEQFF.

V and J are TRBV28 and TRBJ2-1; no clear D gene. The ends were cut back, 6 bases at V and 1 base at J, with 13 bases in the middle. Looked up from germline, CDR1 is MDHEN and CDR2 is SYDVKM. The CDR3 loop spans 15 amino acids. DNA of the CDR3: TGTGCCAGCAGAGGCGGTTTTGGGTCCTACAATGAGCAGTTCTTC. Residues: CASRGGFGSYNEQFF.

This clone has more than one count but fewer than ten. V usage is TRBV30 and J usage is TRBJ1-6, with a tentative D call TRBD1 (5 bases). The CDR3 loop spans 15 amino acids. Trimming removed 3 bases from V and 0 bases from J, with 9 bases in between. Per germline, CDR1 GTSNPN and CDR2 SVGIG (reference sequence). The CDR3 protein is CAWSLRGSYNSPLHF. DNA for the CDR3: TGTGCCTGGAGCCTAAGGGGCTCCTATAATTCACCCCTCCACTTT. The variable domain in full, with the rest retrieved from reference TRBV30 and TRBJ1-6, is SQTIHQWPATLVQPVGSPLSLECTVEGTSNPNLYWYRQAAGRGLQLLFYSVGIGQISSEVPQNLSASRPQDRQFILSSKKLLLSDSGFYLCAWSLRGSYNSPLHFGNGTRLTVT.

The V call is TRBV11-2, the J call TRBJ2-3, with 7 bases matching TRBD2. From germline, CDR1 is SGHAT and CDR2 FQNNGV. V gave up 0 bases and J gave up 6 bases; unmatched junction bases: 9. This CDR3 has 16 residues. The CDR3 DNA follows: TGTGCCAGCAGCTTAGATCTGGGTAGCGGGTGGGATACGCAGTATTTT. This translates into CASSLDLGSGWDTQYF.

This chain joins TRBV27 and TRBJ1-1; 11 bases are shared with TRBD1. V gave up 9 bases and J gave up 11 bases; unmatched junction bases: 11. The CDR3 covers 13 residues. CDR1 is MNHEY and CDR2 is SMNVEV in the germline V gene (reference sequence). The CDR3 region has the DNA TGTGCCAGTGGACAGGGGGCTTTTCCTGGGGCTTTCTTT. It is translated as CASGQGAFPGAFF.

V gene TRBV28 combines with J gene TRBJ2-2; a weak D match, TRBD1 (6 bases). Trimming shortened V by 2 bases and J by 2 bases, and 15 bases separated the two germline ends. The CDR3 is 17 residues long. In germline, CDR1 is MDHEN, CDR2 SYDVKM. The DNA of the CDR3 is TGTGCCAGCAGTTTACGACAGGATTGGGGTAACACCGGGGAGCTGTTTTTT. It translates to CASSLRQDWGNTGELFF. Filled out from reference TRBV28 and TRBJ2-2, the complete variable domain reads DVKVTQSSRYLVKRTGEKVFLECVQDMDHENMFWYRQDPGLGLRLIYFSYDVKMKEKGDIPEGYSVSREKKERFSLILESASTNQTSMYLCASSLRQDWGNTGELFFGEGSRLTVL.

V usage is TRBV10-3 and J usage is TRBJ1-5, with D possibly TRBD1 on 5 matching bases. This CDR3 is built from 13 residues. Germline CDR1 reads ENHRY; CDR2 reads SYGVKD. V was clipped by 4 bases and J by 7 bases, with 11 bases between them. CDR3: CAISARGDQPQHF. DNA for the CDR3: TGTGCCATCAGTGCCCGGGGGGACCAGCCCCAGCATTTT.

The J gene is TRBJ2-5, the V gene TRBV5-1; TRBD2 matches at 7 bases. CDR3 size: 13 residues. CDR1 and CDR2 from the germline V gene are SGHRS and YFSETQ. The V and J ends lost 7 bases and 2 bases, in that order; junction bases with no gene match: 5. This CDR3 is CASSAGPQETQYF. The CDR3 DNA sequence: TGCGCCAGCTCAGCGGGGCCGCAAGAGACCCAGTACTTC.

This clone appeared a few times. This rearrangement joins TRBV7-6 to TRBJ1-2; D not resolved. CDR3 length equals 13 residues. Looked up from germline, CDR1 is SGHVS and CDR2 is FNYEAQ. V lost 4 bases, J lost 8 bases, and 14 bases lay in between. The CDR3 reads CASSSTLAGGYTF. In DNA, the CDR3 is TGTGCCAGCAGCTCCACTTTGGCGGGCGGCTACACCTTC.

The CDR3 is CASSSGQGHSPLHF. The CDR3, as DNA: TGTGCCAGCAGCTCGGGACAGGGACATTCACCCCTCCACTTT. V and J are TRBV7-6 and TRBJ1-6; 9 bases are shared with TRBD1. V shed 4 bases, J shed 8 bases, and the junction held 3 bases outside the gene matches. Germline V gene sequence: CDR1 SGHVS, CDR2 FNYEAQ. The CDR3 has 14 amino acids.

This clone has only a few counts. The rearrangement joins TRBV4-1 to TRBJ2-4, with D hard to call. The germline V and J ends were trimmed by 3 bases and 11 bases, with 8 bases remaining between them. The CDR3 sequence is 11 residues long. CDR1 is MGHRA and CDR2 is YSYEKL in the germline V gene. The CDR3: CASSQSEVQYF. In DNA form, the CDR3 reads TGCGCCAGCAGCCAGTCAGAAGTTCAGTACTTC.

This clone was detected only a few times. The V and J genes are TRBV29-1 and TRBJ2-3; 7 nucleotides align to TRBD2. The CDR3 has 14 amino acids. Per germline, CDR1 SQVTM and CDR2 ANQGSEA. Trimming at V came to 6 bases and at J to 4 bases, leaving 10 bases not matched to a gene. The CDR3 sequence: CSVVGAGAADTQYF. The CDR3, as DNA: TGCAGCGTAGTTGGGGCGGGAGCCGCAGATACGCAGTATTTT.